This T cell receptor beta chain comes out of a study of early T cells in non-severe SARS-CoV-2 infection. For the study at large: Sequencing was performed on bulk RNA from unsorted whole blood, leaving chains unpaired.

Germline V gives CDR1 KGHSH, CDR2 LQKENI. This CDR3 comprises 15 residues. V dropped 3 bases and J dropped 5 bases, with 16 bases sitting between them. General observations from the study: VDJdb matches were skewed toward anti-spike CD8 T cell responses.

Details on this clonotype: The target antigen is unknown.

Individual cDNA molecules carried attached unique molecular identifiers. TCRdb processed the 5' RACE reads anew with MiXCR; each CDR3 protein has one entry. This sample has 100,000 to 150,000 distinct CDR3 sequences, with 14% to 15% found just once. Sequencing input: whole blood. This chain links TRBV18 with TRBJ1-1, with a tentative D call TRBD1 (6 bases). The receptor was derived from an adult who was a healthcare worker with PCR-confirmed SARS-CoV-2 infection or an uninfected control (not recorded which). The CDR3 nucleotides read TGTGCCAGCTCACCGGGAGCCAGGGGAACAACTGAAGCTTTCTTT. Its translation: CASSPGARGTTEAFF. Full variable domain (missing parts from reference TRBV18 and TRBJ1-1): NAGVMQNPRHLVRRRGQEARLRCSPMKGHSHVYWYRQLPEEGLKFMVYLQKENIIDESGMPKERFSAEFPKEGPSILRIQQVVRGDSAAYFCASSPGARGTTEAFFGQGTRLTVV.